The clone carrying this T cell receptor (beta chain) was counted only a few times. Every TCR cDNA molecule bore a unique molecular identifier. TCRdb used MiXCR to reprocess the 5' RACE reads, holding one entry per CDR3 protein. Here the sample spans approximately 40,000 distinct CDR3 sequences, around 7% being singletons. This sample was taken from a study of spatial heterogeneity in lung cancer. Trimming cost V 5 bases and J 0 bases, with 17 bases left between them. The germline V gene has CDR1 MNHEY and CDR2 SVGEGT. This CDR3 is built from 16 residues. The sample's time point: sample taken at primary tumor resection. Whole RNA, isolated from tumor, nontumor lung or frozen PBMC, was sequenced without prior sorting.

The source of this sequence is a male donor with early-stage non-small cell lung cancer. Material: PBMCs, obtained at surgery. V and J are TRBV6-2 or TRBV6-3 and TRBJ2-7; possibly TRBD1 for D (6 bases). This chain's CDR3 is CASSQPGHRNSYEQYF. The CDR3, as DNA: TGTGCCAGCAGTCAACCGGGACATAGAAACTCCTACGAGCAGTACTTC.